This T cell receptor (beta chain) was identified during a study of T cell changes during pregnancy in multiple sclerosis. Only in-frame clones appear in the TCRdb table, and some are missing; sequencing was by immunoSEQ multiplex PCR. This sample has about 53,000 clones, with around 90% found just once. V lost 1 base and J lost 1, with 11 bases in between. CDR1 LGHNA and CDR2 YSLEER come from the germline V gene. This CDR3 contains 16 residues. The TCR originated in a female donor with multiple sclerosis, enrolled in a pregnancy study. J is TRBJ2-1 and V is TRBV4-3; a weak D match, TRBD2 (6 bases). The sequenced sample was CD8+ T cells from peripheral blood mononuclear cells, obtained before pregnancy. The CDR3 reads CASSQVGDLSYNEQFF. The CDR3 DNA reads TGCGCCAGCAGCCAAGTCGGGGACTTATCCTACAATGAGCAGTTCTTC.